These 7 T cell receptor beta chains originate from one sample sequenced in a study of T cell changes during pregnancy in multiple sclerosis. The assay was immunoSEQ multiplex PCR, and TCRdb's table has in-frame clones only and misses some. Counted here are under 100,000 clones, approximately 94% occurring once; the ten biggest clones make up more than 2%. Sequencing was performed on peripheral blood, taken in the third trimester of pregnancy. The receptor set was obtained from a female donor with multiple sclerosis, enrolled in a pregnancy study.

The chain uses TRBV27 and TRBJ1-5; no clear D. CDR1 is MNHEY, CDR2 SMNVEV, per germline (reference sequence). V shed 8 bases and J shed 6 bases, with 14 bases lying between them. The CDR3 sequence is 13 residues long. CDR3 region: CASAWVAGQPQHF. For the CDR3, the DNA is TGTGCCAGCGCTTGGGTGGCAGGTCAGCCCCAGCATTTT.

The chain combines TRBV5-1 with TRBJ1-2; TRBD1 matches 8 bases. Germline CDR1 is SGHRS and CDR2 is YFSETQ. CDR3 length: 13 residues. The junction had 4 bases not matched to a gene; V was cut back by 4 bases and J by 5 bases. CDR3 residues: CASSQGQAYGYTF. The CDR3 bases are TGCGCCAGCAGCCAGGGACAGGCGTATGGCTACACCTTC.

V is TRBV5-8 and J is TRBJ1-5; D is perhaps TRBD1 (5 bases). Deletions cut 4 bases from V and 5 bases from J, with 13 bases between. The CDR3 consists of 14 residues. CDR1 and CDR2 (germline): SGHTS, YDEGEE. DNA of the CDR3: TGTGCCAGCAGCCCCAAGGCGGGGGATCAGCCCCAGCATTTT. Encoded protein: CASSPKAGDQPQHF.

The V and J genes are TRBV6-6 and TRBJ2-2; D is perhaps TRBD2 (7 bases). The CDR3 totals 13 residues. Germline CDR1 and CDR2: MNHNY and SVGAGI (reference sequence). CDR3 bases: TGTGCTGAGGGGGGGGGCCGCACCGGGGAGCTGTTTTTT. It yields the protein CAEGGGRTGELFF.

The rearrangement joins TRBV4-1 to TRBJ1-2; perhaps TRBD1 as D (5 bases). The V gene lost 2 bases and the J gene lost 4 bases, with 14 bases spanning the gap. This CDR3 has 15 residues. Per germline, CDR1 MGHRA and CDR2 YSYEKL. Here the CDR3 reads CASSQLEGGGYGYTF. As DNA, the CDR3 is TGCGCCAGCAGCCAATTGGAGGGTGGGGGCTATGGCTACACCTTC.

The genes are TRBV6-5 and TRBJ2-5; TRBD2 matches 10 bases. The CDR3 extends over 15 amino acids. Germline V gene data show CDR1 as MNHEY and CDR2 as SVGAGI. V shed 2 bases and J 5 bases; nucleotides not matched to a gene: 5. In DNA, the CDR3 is TGTGCCAGCAGTTACCTAGCGGGGGCCGGGGAGACCCAGTACTTC. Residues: CASSYLAGAGETQYF.

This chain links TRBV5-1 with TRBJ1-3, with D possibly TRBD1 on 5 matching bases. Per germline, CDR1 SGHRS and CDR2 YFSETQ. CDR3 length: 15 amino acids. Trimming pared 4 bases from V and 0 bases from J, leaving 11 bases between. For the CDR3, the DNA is TGCGCCAGCAGCACCGGACAAGACTCTGGAAACACCATATATTTT. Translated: CASSTGQDSGNTIYF.